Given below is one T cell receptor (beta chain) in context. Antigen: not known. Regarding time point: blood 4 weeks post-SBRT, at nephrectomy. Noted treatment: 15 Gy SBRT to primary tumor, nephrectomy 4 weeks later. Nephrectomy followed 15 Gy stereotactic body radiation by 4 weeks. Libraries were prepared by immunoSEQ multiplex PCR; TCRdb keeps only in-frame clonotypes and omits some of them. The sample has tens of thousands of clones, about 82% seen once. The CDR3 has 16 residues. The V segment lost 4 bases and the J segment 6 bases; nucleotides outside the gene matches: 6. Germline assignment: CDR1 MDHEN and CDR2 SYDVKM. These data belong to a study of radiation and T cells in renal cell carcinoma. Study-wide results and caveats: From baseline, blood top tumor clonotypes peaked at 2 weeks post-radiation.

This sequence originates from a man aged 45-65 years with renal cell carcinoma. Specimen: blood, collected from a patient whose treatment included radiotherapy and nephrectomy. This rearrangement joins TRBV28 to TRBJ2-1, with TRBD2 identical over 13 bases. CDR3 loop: CASSSPTSGRRNEQFF. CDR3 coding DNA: TGTGCCAGCAGTTCCCCGACTAGCGGGAGGCGCAATGAGCAGTTCTTC.